The 14 T cell receptor beta chains reported below all come from one sample, sequenced in a study of control samples from healthy donors and cancer patients. Some clones are missing from TCRdb's copy, which holds only in-frame ones; the method was immunoSEQ multiplex PCR. The sample holds approximately 100,000 clones, roughly 89% seen once. Sequenced: PBMCs. The source is a man aged 55 to 70 with lung cancer.

The V and J genes are TRBV5-6 and TRBJ2-3; D remains unclear. Trimming removed 0 bases at V and 7 bases at J, with 6 bases between. Germline V lookup: CDR1 SGHDT, CDR2 YYEEEE. This CDR3 spans 12 amino acids. Here the CDR3 DNA reads TGTGCCAGCAGCTTGGCGACCAATACGCAGTATTTT. Amino acids: CASSLATNTQYF.

This chain links TRBV5-1 with TRBJ2-2; the D is unclear. CDR1 SGHRS and CDR2 YFSETQ come from the germline V gene. V was clipped by 6 bases and J by 2 bases, with 8 bases between them. The length of the CDR3 is 13 residues. The CDR3 sequence: CASTQINTGELFF. The CDR3 DNA follows: TGCGCCAGCACCCAGATCAACACCGGGGAGCTGTTTTTT.

The J gene is TRBJ2-3, the V gene TRBV24-1; weak D call: TRBD2 (5 bases). This CDR3 is 13 amino acids long. Trimming took 4 bases from V and 4 from J, leaving 8 bases between them. Germline V CDR1 and CDR2: KGHDR, SFDVKD. CDR3 loop: CATSDGLPDTQYF. CDR3 nucleotide sequence: TGTGCCACCAGTGACGGACTTCCAGATACGCAGTATTTT.

This clone was found once. The chain has TRBV30 and TRBJ2-7, with a possible D match to TRBD2 (6 bases). V lost 0 bases and J lost 5, with 14 bases in between. This CDR3 has 14 amino acids. Germline values: CDR1 GTSNPN, CDR2 SVGIG (reference sequence). This CDR3 reads CAWSVPWRDNEQYF. Here the CDR3 DNA reads TGTGCCTGGAGTGTACCTTGGAGGGATAACGAGCAGTACTTC.

V usage is TRBV2 and J usage is TRBJ2-3; D is ambiguous. V lost 6 bases and J 0 bases, leaving 10 bases between the germline ends. This CDR3 spans 14 amino acids. Germline V gene sequence: CDR1 SNHLY, CDR2 FYNNEI. The CDR3 DNA follows: TGTGCCAGCAGCCAAAGGGTTAGCACAGATACGCAGTATTTT. It encodes CASSQRVSTDTQYF.

The chain joins TRBV27 to TRBJ2-2; D possibly uses TRBD1 or TRBD2 (5 bases each). CDR3 length: 16 residues. Trimming cost V 2 bases and J 0 bases, with 10 bases left between them. Germline CDR1 and CDR2: MNHEY and SMNVEV (reference sequence). As DNA, the CDR3 is TGTGCCAGCAGTTTACGGGGACGATCGAACACCGGGGAGCTGTTTTTT. Its translation is CASSLRGRSNTGELFF.

V gene TRBV28 combines with J gene TRBJ1-5, with D unclear. The CDR3 contains 16 residues. Germline V lookup: CDR1 MDHEN, CDR2 SYDVKM. Trimming took 6 bases from V and 0 from J, leaving 15 bases between them. The CDR3 here is CASRPPRQYSNQPQHF. The CDR3 DNA reads as TGTGCCAGCAGACCCCCGAGGCAGTATAGCAATCAGCCCCAGCATTTT.

The rearrangement uses TRBV11-2 and TRBJ2-3; D uncertain. Germline V gene sequence: CDR1 SGHAT, CDR2 FQNNGV. Trimming shortened V by 6 bases and J by 5 bases, and 6 bases separated the two germline ends. The CDR3 is 11 amino acids. DNA of the CDR3: TGTGCCAGCAGGGGTATAGATACGCAGTATTTT. Translating gives CASRGIDTQYF.

The rearrangement uses TRBV5-1 and TRBJ2-5, with D perhaps matching TRBD2 (5 bases). V gave up 0 bases and J gave up 2 bases, with 14 bases separating them. This CDR3 has 16 amino acids. Germline V gene data show CDR1 as SGHRS and CDR2 as YFSETQ. CDR3 DNA: TGCGCCAGCAGCTTGGACGTGGAGGCACCTCAAGAGACCCAGTACTTC. It codes for CASSLDVEAPQETQYF. Complete variable domain (other parts from reference TRBV5-1 and TRBJ2-5): KAGVTQTPRYLIKTRGQQVTLSCSPISGHRSVSWYQQTPGQGLQFLFEYFSETQRNKGNFPGRFSGRQFSNSRSEMNVSTLELGDSALYLCASSLDVEAPQETQYFGPGTRLLVL.

V is TRBV6-6 and J is TRBJ1-5, with 8 nucleotides matching TRBD1. This CDR3 is 17 amino acids long. V was clipped by 5 bases and J by 0 bases; unmatched bases: 9. Germline V gene data show CDR1 as MNHNY and CDR2 as SVGAGI (reference sequence). The CDR3 nucleotides are TGTGCCAGCAGTCCCGGACAGGGAACCTATAGCAATCAGCCCCAGCATTTT. Translated: CASSPGQGTYSNQPQHF.

This chain uses TRBV5-1 with TRBJ1-6; 7 bases agree with TRBD1. V lost 0 bases and J lost 7; bases outside the gene matches: 4. CDR1 and CDR2 (germline): SGHRS, YFSETQ. This CDR3 is built from 15 residues. The CDR3 DNA reads as TGCGCCAGCAGCTTGGCCGGGACAGCGAATTCACCCCTCCACTTT. Translation: CASSLAGTANSPLHF. The variable domain in full, completed from reference TRBV5-1 and TRBJ1-6, reads KAGVTQTPRYLIKTRGQQVTLSCSPISGHRSVSWYQQTPGQGLQFLFEYFSETQRNKGNFPGRFSGRQFSNSRSEMNVSTLELGDSALYLCASSLAGTANSPLHFGNGTRLTVT.

The chain uses TRBV13 and TRBJ2-2, with 10 bases aligning to TRBD2. Losses at the gene ends were 5 bases for V and 5 bases for J; bases not matched to a gene: 8. The CDR3 extends over 16 amino acids. Looked up from germline, CDR1 is PRHDT and CDR2 is FYEKMQ (reference sequence). This CDR3 is CASSPAGGPRTGELFF. In DNA form, the CDR3 reads TGTGCCAGCAGCCCAGCGGGGGGGCCCAGAACCGGGGAGCTGTTTTTT. The full variable domain, in which reference TRBV13 and TRBJ2-2 provide the parts outside the CDR3, is AAGVIQSPRHLIKEKRETATLKCYPIPRHDTVYWYQQGPGQDPQFLISFYEKMQSDKGSIPDRFSAQQFSDYHSELNMSSLELGDSALYFCASSPAGGPRTGELFFGEGSRLTVL.

This clone appeared a single time. The chain is built from TRBV6-5 and TRBJ1-1; 9 bases map to TRBD1. The germline V gene has CDR1 MNHEY and CDR2 SVGAGI. The CDR3 is 14 residues long. Trimming removed 7 bases from V and 6 bases from J; junction bases left unmatched: 9. CDR3 DNA sequence: TGTGCCAGCACTAGACAGGGGGTAGGGTCTGAAGCTTTCTTT. Translated: CASTRQGVGSEAFF.

As concerns this clone: The sample carries other DNA sequences with the same CDR3. CDR3 sequence reads: CASSLVQETQYF. DNA for the CDR3: TGTGCCAGCAGCTTAGTGCAAGAGACCCAGTACTTC. The V call is TRBV11-2, the J call TRBJ2-5; unclear D gene. Trimming removed 1 base from V and 2 bases from J, with 2 bases in between. The length of the CDR3 is 12 residues. Germline V CDR1 and CDR2: SGHAT, FQNNGV.